The 18 T cell receptor beta chains below come from one sample, sequenced in a study of T cell clonality in common variable immunodeficiency. Produced via immunoSEQ multiplex PCR; TCRdb's table is partial and in-frame only. The specimen has roughly 60,000 clones, none found just once. The source material was peripheral blood mononuclear cells. These receptors were collected from a person aged 18 to 75 in good health.

This clone was picked up many times. The sequence runs out 3 residues before the end of the CDR3; the remainder is reconstructed from the germline J gene. The chain links TRBV4-2 to TRBJ2-3; tentative D call: TRBD2 (6 bases). The CDR3 runs to 15 residues. Germline CDR1 is LGHNA and CDR2 is YNFKEQ. Trimming stripped 1 base from V and 3 bases from J, with 11 bases between. CDR3 amino acids: CASSQVGGETDTQYF. The CDR3 bases that were read are TGTGCCAGCAGCCAAGTAGGAGGGGAAACAGATACG.

This clone has at least ten counts. The CDR3 goes on 3 residues after the read ends, and that part is filled in from the germline J gene. The V call is TRBV24-1, the J call TRBJ2-1; 7 bases fit TRBD1. From germline, CDR1 is KGHDR and CDR2 SFDVKD. V was clipped by 3 bases and J by 7 bases; unmatched bases: 2. The CDR3 has 13 amino acids. The sequenced CDR3 bases are TGTGCCACCAGTGATCCGGACAGGAATGAG. Residues: CATSDPDRNE. The full CDR3 reads CATSDPDRNEQFF.

This clone was counted at least ten times. The CDR3 end falls 3 residues outside the read, so it is completed with the germline J gene. The V call is TRBV6-2 or TRBV6-3, the J call TRBJ2-5, with D perhaps matching TRBD1 (5 bases). The V end was cut by 5 bases, the J end by 1 base, with 11 bases between. The germline V gene encodes CDR1 MNHEY and CDR2 SVGEGT. This CDR3 region has 14 residues. Partial CDR3 DNA: TGTGCCAGCAGTCCCGACAGACTCCAAGAGACC. Residues: CASSPDRLQET. The CDR3 as a whole reads CASSPDRLQETQYF.

Note on this clone: Read data end 3 residues before the CDR3 end; the end is taken from the germline J gene. The chain is built from TRBV7-9 and TRBJ2-7; tentative D call: TRBD2 (6 bases). Germline V lookup: CDR1 SEHNR, CDR2 FQNEAQ (reference sequence). With 4 bases removed from V and 5 bases from J, the gap between germline ends came to 12 bases. CDR3 length: 13 residues. The sequenced part of the CDR3 DNA is TGTGCCAGCAGCTCCACGGGGGTACACGAG. Amino acids: CASSSTGVHE. The complete CDR3 reads CASSSTGVHEQYF.

This clone was seen ten or more times. The read ends 3 residues shy of where the CDR3 ends; the end is completed using the germline J gene. The V gene is TRBV6-4, the J gene TRBJ1-5, with 7 nucleotides matching TRBD1. The CDR3 is 15 residues long. The germline CDR1 and CDR2 sequences are MRHNA and SNTAGT. The V gene end was trimmed by 6 bases and the J gene end by 1 base; junction bases not matched to a gene: 6. Partial CDR3 DNA: TGTGCCAGCAGGAAGTTGGGACAGAGCAATCAGCCC. Protein: CASRKLGQSNQP. The full CDR3 protein reads CASRKLGQSNQPQHF.

This clone was counted at least ten times. The DNA ends 3 residues before the CDR3 does, and the rest of the CDR3 is filled in from the germline J gene. V usage is TRBV27 and J usage is TRBJ2-2; 13 bases align to TRBD2. There are 16 residues in the CDR3. CDR1 is MNHEY, CDR2 SMNVEV, per germline (reference sequence). After removal of 5 bases from V and 6 bases from J, the junction contained 6 bases not matched to a gene. The sequenced CDR3 bases are TGTGCCAGCAGTCCACGACTAGCGGGAGGCCCCGGGGAG. Protein sequence: CASSPRLAGGPGE. The full CDR3 is CASSPRLAGGPGELFF.

This clone has ten or more counts. The CDR3 DNA, read in part, is TGTGCCAGCAGTGCCCCACCGGGACTAGCGGGAGAGCTTGAG. Translating gives CASSAPPGLAGELE. The entire CDR3 is CASSAPPGLAGELEQFF. The rearrangement uses TRBV12-3 or TRBV12-4 and TRBJ2-1, with TRBD2 matching over 14 bases. The CDR3 extends 3 residues past the end of the read, so its final part is completed from the germline J gene. The V and J ends lost 5 bases and 9 bases, in that order; junction bases with no gene match: 12. The CDR3 contains 17 residues.

The sample holds many counts of this clone. The read gets to within 3 residues of the CDR3 end, and the germline J gene fills in the rest. The chain uses TRBV20-1 and TRBJ2-3, with a possible D match to TRBD2 (6 bases). The CDR3 extends over 14 amino acids. The germline V gene has CDR1 DFQATT and CDR2 SNEGSKA (reference sequence). Trimming took off 7 bases at V and 4 bases at J, with 18 bases between the two ends. CDR3 residues: CSGSGTPKADTQYF. CDR3 bases read: TGCAGTGGTTCCGGGACTCCTAAGGCAGATACG.

This clone has at least ten counts. Read data end 3 residues before the CDR3 end; the end is taken from the germline J gene. The V call is TRBV20-1, the J call TRBJ2-7; the match to TRBD2 covers 10 bases. V was pared by 6 bases and J by 1 base, with 12 bases of the junction left unmatched. CDR1 is DFQATT and CDR2 is SNEGSKA in the germline V gene (reference sequence). The CDR3 runs 16 residues. The CDR3 DNA, read in part, is TGCAGTGCCCTTCTTTTTGGAGCGGGAGGGTCCTACGAG. Residues: CSALLFGAGGSYE. The complete CDR3 protein is CSALLFGAGGSYEQYF.

This clone occurred many times. The CDR3 goes on 3 residues after the read ends, and that part is filled in from the germline J gene. The rearrangement uses TRBV5-1 and TRBJ2-7, with D possibly matching TRBD2 (6 bases). The CDR3 runs to 15 residues. Germline V gives CDR1 SGHRS, CDR2 YFSETQ. Trimming cost V 0 bases and J 0 bases, with 10 bases left between them. The CDR3 here is CASSLGGLSSYEQYF. The DNA read from the CDR3 is TGCGCCAGCAGCTTGGGGGGACTTAGCTCCTACGAG.

In its sample, this clone was seen many times. CDR3 DNA (partial): TGTGCCACCAATACAGGGCACCACACCGGGGAG. It yields the protein CATNTGHHTGE. The whole CDR3 protein reads CATNTGHHTGELFF. This chain connects TRBV19 to TRBJ2-2; D may be TRBD1 (6 bases). The read terminates 3 residues before the CDR3 end, so the remaining end is supplied by the germline J gene. Trimming removed 10 bases at V and 3 bases at J, with 15 bases between. The germline V gene has CDR1 LNHDA and CDR2 SQIVND (reference sequence). The length of the CDR3 is 14 residues.

This clone showed up many times. With the read ending 3 residues before the CDR3 end, the germline J gene is used to fill in that end. The V and J genes are TRBV3-1 (or the pseudogene TRBV3-2) and TRBJ2-1, with 11 bases aligning to TRBD2. CDR3 length equals 16 residues. Looked up from germline, CDR1 is LGHDT and CDR2 is YNNKEL (reference sequence). Trimming at V came to 3 bases and at J to 2 bases, leaving 3 bases not matched to a gene. CDR3 sequence: CASSHVTSGTYNEQFF. The covered CDR3 bases are TGTGCCAGCAGCCACGTGACTAGCGGGACCTACAATGAG.

This clone was recorded at least ten times. The CDR3 is cut off 3 residues early in the read; its end comes from the germline J gene. The genes are TRBV7-2 and TRBJ2-2; maybe TRBD1 (6 bases). This CDR3 spans 13 amino acids. Germline values: CDR1 SGHTA, CDR2 FQGNSA. The germline V and J ends were trimmed by 3 bases and 6 bases, with 8 bases remaining between them. CDR3 bases read: TGTGCCAGCAGCTTCCAGGGGCCCGGGGAG. It yields the protein CASSFQGPGE. The entire CDR3 protein is CASSFQGPGELFF.

Regarding this clone: The read comes to an end 3 residues before the CDR3 does, leaving the germline J gene to fill in the end. This chain connects TRBV5-1 to TRBJ2-7; 8 bases are a match to TRBD1. Germline V gene data show CDR1 as SGHRS and CDR2 as YFSETQ. The V gene end was trimmed by 0 bases and the J gene end by 0 bases; junction bases not matched to a gene: 2. CDR3 size: 15 residues. CDR3 DNA (partial): TGCGCCAGCAGCTTGGGACAGGGGATCTCCTACGAG. The encoded protein is CASSLGQGISYE. The full CDR3 is CASSLGQGISYEQYF.

Only a few counts were recorded for this clone. Sequencing ends 3 residues short of the CDR3 end; the germline J gene provides the rest. This rearrangement joins TRBV20-1 to TRBJ2-7; D is perhaps TRBD1 (6 bases). Germline-derived CDR1 and CDR2 are DFQATT and SNEGSKA (reference sequence). V was shortened by 1 base and J by 0 bases, with 13 bases between the two germline ends. CDR3 length: 15 residues. The CDR3 loop is CSARARTVGSYEQYF. Partial CDR3 DNA: TGCAGTGCTAGAGCTAGGACAGTGGGCTCCTACGAG.

This clone showed up many times. Read coverage stops 3 residues before the CDR3 terminus; the germline J gene supplies the remainder. The chain is built from TRBV10-3 and TRBJ2-7; TRBD2 agrees at 10 bases. The CDR3 length is 15 residues. The V segment lost 6 bases and the J segment 0 bases; nucleotides outside the gene matches: 5. CDR1 ENHRY and CDR2 SYGVKD come from the germline V gene. The chain's CDR3 is CAIRATSGTSYEQYF. The sequenced CDR3 bases are TGTGCCATCAGAGCAACTAGCGGGACCTCCTACGAG.

This clone was observed at least ten times. The DNA read from the CDR3 is TGCAGTGCCGCTCGGGACAGGGACTACGAG. This encodes CSAARDRDYE. The entire CDR3 sequence reads CSAARDRDYEQYF. The chain uses TRBV20-1 and TRBJ2-7; 9 bases align to TRBD1. The read finishes 3 residues shy of the CDR3 end, and the germline J gene is used to complete it. The V gene's germline CDR1 is DFQATT and CDR2 SNEGSKA (reference sequence). The V gene end was trimmed by 6 bases and the J gene end by 3 bases; junction bases not matched to a gene: 6. The CDR3 loop spans 13 amino acids.

This clone was counted ten times or more. The sequenced part of the CDR3 DNA is TGTGCCAGCAGCTTAGATGCGCCACCTTACGAG. Translation gives CASSLDAPPYE. The whole CDR3 sequence is CASSLDAPPYEQYF. The chain employs TRBV11-2 and TRBJ2-7; D gene ambiguous. The read ends 3 residues early relative to the CDR3; the germline J gene fills the gap. Trimming took 0 bases from V and 4 from J, leaving 10 bases between them. Germline V CDR1 and CDR2: SGHAT, FQNNGV. There are 14 residues in the CDR3.